The rows below give T cell receptor beta chains drawn from one sample of a study of T cell changes during pregnancy in multiple sclerosis. Clones were sequenced by immunoSEQ multiplex PCR, and TCRdb holds only the in-frame ones, with some missing. The sample holds approximately 92,000 clones, 93% seen once. Specimen: peripheral blood, collected after pregnancy. Source of these receptors: a female donor with multiple sclerosis, enrolled in a pregnancy study. Each CDR3 is given with its conserved first and last residue. A D gene is named only where the DNA matches it firmly. A row's size may be missing; if present it is once, few, many or a size class.

v_gene: TRBV11-2; d_gene: -; abundance: -; j_gene: TRBJ2-7; CDR3nt: TGTGCCAGCAGCCCCGATGGCGGGAACACCTACGAGCAGTACTTC; CDR3aa: CASSPDGGNTYEQYF
v_gene: TRBV7-9; d_gene: -; abundance: -; j_gene: TRBJ2-1; CDR3nt: TGTGCCAGCAGCCAGGGGTGGATCGGGGTAAATGAGCAGTTCTTC; CDR3aa: CASSQGWIGVNEQFF
v_gene: TRBV7-9; d_gene: TRBD1; abundance: -; j_gene: TRBJ1-4; CDR3nt: TGTGCCGGGGGGTCCCAAGGAGGGGGCGCTTCCAATGAAAAACTGTTTTTT; CDR3aa: CAGGSQGGGASNEKLFF
v_gene: TRBV7-9; d_gene: -; abundance: -; j_gene: TRBJ2-1; CDR3nt: TGTGCCAGCAGCTTAGCGGGCACTTACAATGAGCAGTTCTTC; CDR3aa: CASSLAGTYNEQFF
v_gene: TRBV9; d_gene: TRBD1; abundance: -; j_gene: TRBJ2-7; CDR3nt: TGTGCCAGCAGCGTAGGGGGGACAGGGAGGGTCTACGAGCAGTACTTC; CDR3aa: CASSVGGTGRVYEQYF
v_gene: TRBV5-8; d_gene: -; abundance: -; j_gene: TRBJ1-1; CDR3nt: TGTGCCAGCAGCTTGGACGACAGGAACACTGAAGCTTTCTTT; CDR3aa: CASSLDDRNTEAFF
v_gene: TRBV7-9; d_gene: TRBD2; abundance: -; j_gene: TRBJ2-1; CDR3nt: TGTGCCAGCAGCCCTGGCGGGGGGGACGAGCAGTTCTTC; CDR3aa: CASSPGGGDEQFF
v_gene: TRBV19; d_gene: -; abundance: -; j_gene: TRBJ1-1; CDR3nt: TGTGCCAGTAGTTTATGGACGGGGATGAACACTGAAGCTTTCTTT; CDR3aa: CASSLWTGMNTEAFF
v_gene: TRBV7-8; d_gene: -; abundance: -; j_gene: TRBJ2-3; CDR3nt: TGTGCCAGCAGCTTAGAACGGACAGCTGCACGAGATACGCAGTATTTT; CDR3aa: CASSLERTAARDTQYF
v_gene: TRBV7-9; d_gene: -; abundance: -; j_gene: TRBJ2-5; CDR3nt: TGTGCCAGCAGCCCCCGCAGGCAGGGGATGGTGGAGACCCAGTACTTC; CDR3aa: CASSPRRQGMVETQYF
v_gene: TRBV6-4; d_gene: TRBD2; abundance: -; j_gene: TRBJ2-1; CDR3nt: TGTGCCAGCAGGGGTGCGGGGGACAATGAGCAGTTCTTC; CDR3aa: CASRGAGDNEQFF
v_gene: TRBV28; d_gene: TRBD1; abundance: -; j_gene: TRBJ1-5; CDR3nt: TGTGCCAGCAGTCCAACTCGGGGACAGGGGGTGAACAATCAGCCCCAGCATTTT; CDR3aa: CASSPTRGQGVNNQPQHF
v_gene: TRBV4-1; d_gene: TRBD2; abundance: -; j_gene: TRBJ2-4; CDR3nt: TGCGCCAGCAGCCAAGAGGGCCTAGCGGACGCCAAAAACATTCAGTACTTC; CDR3aa: CASSQEGLADAKNIQYF
v_gene: TRBV9; d_gene: TRBD2; abundance: once; j_gene: TRBJ2-7; CDR3nt: TGTGCCAGCAGCGTAGCGGCGTTCGGGAGGGAGCAGTACTTC; CDR3aa: CASSVAAFGREQYF
v_gene: TRBV6-5; d_gene: TRBD1; abundance: once; j_gene: TRBJ2-7; CDR3nt: TGTGCCAGCAGTTCTGGACAGGGCTCCTACGAGCAGTACTTC; CDR3aa: CASSSGQGSYEQYF
v_gene: TRBV28; d_gene: -; abundance: -; j_gene: TRBJ1-5; CDR3nt: TGTGCCAGCAGCCCGCGCATTAGTAATCAGCCCCAGCATTTT; CDR3aa: CASSPRISNQPQHF
v_gene: TRBV6-1; d_gene: -; abundance: -; j_gene: TRBJ1-5; CDR3nt: TGTGCCAGCAGTGATGAGGAAGGCTTAAGGAAGTCTCAGCCCCAGCATTTT; CDR3aa: CASSDEEGLRKSQPQHF
v_gene: TRBV28; d_gene: -; abundance: -; j_gene: TRBJ2-3; CDR3nt: TGTGCCAGCAGTTTTCTCACAGATACGCAGTATTTT; CDR3aa: CASSFLTDTQYF